These 20 T cell receptor beta chains were all obtained from the same sample, sequenced in a study of blood T cell repertoires in COVID-19. Sequenced by immunoSEQ multiplex PCR; TCRdb stores in-frame clones only, minus some. The sample holds 250,000 or so clones; roughly 82% are singletons and the top ten take over 3.5%. Sequencing was carried out using peripheral blood. These receptor sequences come from a woman aged 70-85 years with acute or convalescent COVID-19.

The chain is built from TRBV5-1 and TRBJ2-1; perhaps TRBD1 as D (6 bases). CDR3 length: 14 amino acids. Germline V gene sequence: CDR1 SGHRS, CDR2 YFSETQ. With 0 bases removed from V and 4 bases from J, the gap between germline ends came to 8 bases. For the CDR3, the DNA is TGCGCCAGCAGCTTGGACAGGGAATACAATGAGCAGTTCTTC. It translates to CASSLDREYNEQFF. Drawing the rest from reference TRBV5-1 and TRBJ2-1, the complete variable domain is KAGVTQTPRYLIKTRGQQVTLSCSPISGHRSVSWYQQTPGQGLQFLFEYFSETQRNKGNFPGRFSGRQFSNSRSEMNVSTLELGDSALYLCASSLDREYNEQFFGPGTRLTVL.

This sequence joins TRBV25-1 and TRBJ2-1; TRBD2 aligns across 7 bases. CDR3 length equals 16 residues. The ends lost 3 bases at V and 5 bases at J; junction bases unmatched: 10. Germline V gives CDR1 MGHDK, CDR2 SYGVNS. CDR3 sequence: CASSDSGGGANNEQFF. CDR3 nucleotide sequence: TGTGCCAGCAGTGATTCGGGCGGGGGAGCTAACAATGAGCAGTTCTTC.

The J gene is TRBJ1-4, the V gene TRBV6-5, with D perhaps TRBD1 (6 bases). The germline V gene encodes CDR1 MNHEY and CDR2 SVGAGI. The V and J ends lost 10 bases and 7 bases respectively, with 19 bases between them. The CDR3 extends over 14 amino acids. The CDR3 spells CATDTGSLSEKLFF. The CDR3 nucleotides are TGTGCCACCGATACAGGGTCTCTGAGTGAAAAACTGTTTTTT.

The chain carries TRBV9 and TRBJ2-1; D might be TRBD2 (5 bases). Germline CDR1 reads SGDLS; CDR2 reads YYNGEE. With 0 bases removed from V and 4 bases from J, the gap between germline ends came to 14 bases. There are 16 residues in the CDR3. The CDR3 DNA reads TGTGCCAGCAGCGTAGCGGGGAGCCAAAGGTACAATGAGCAGTTCTTC. Encoded protein: CASSVAGSQRYNEQFF.

This clone was observed many times. V is TRBV7-2 and J is TRBJ2-7, with D maybe TRBD2 (6 bases). Trimming removed 8 bases from V and 10 bases from J, with 21 bases in between. The CDR3 has 13 residues. Germline CDR1 SGHTA, CDR2 FQGNSA. The chain's CDR3 is CASGTMGGGTQYF. The CDR3 bases are TGTGCCAGCGGGACGATGGGCGGCGGGACTCAGTACTTC.

This sequence joins TRBV7-2 and TRBJ1-3, with D perhaps TRBD1 (6 bases). Germline CDR1 and CDR2: SGHTA and FQGNSA. CDR3 length equals 15 residues. V dropped 5 bases and J dropped 5 bases, with 16 bases sitting between them. CDR3 DNA sequence: TGTGCCAGCAGCCGTCAGGGGACGCATCGAAACACCATATATTTT. As protein: CASSRQGTHRNTIYF.

This chain links TRBV4-1 with TRBJ1-1; D may be TRBD1 (5 bases). CDR1 and CDR2 (germline): MGHRA, YSYEKL. V dropped 1 base and J dropped 9 bases, with 12 bases sitting between them. CDR3 size: 13 residues. This CDR3 is CASSQVGHRQAFF. In DNA form, the CDR3 reads TGCGCCAGCAGCCAAGTTGGGCACAGGCAAGCTTTCTTT.

The genes are TRBV7-2 and TRBJ2-5; 10 bases align to TRBD2. Germline CDR1 reads SGHTA; CDR2 reads FQGNSA. Trimming removed 3 bases from V and 9 bases from J; junction bases left unmatched: 7. This CDR3 region has 14 residues. The CDR3 loop is CASSFSSGGKAQYF. CDR3 DNA: TGTGCCAGCAGCTTTTCTAGCGGGGGCAAGGCCCAGTACTTC.

This clone showed up just once. This chain joins TRBV5-1 and TRBJ2-1; 8 positions agree with TRBD2. The CDR3 is 15 amino acids. J gave up 4 bases and V 0 bases, and 3 bases lay outside the gene matches. Germline assignment: CDR1 SGHRS and CDR2 YFSETQ. The CDR3 region has the DNA TGCGCCAGCAGCTTGGTACTAGCGGAATACAATGAGCAGTTCTTC. Residues: CASSLVLAEYNEQFF.

The chain joins TRBV4-3 to TRBJ2-5, with unresolved D. Trimming cost V 3 bases and J 8 bases, with 7 bases left between them. This CDR3 has 11 amino acids. Germline loops: CDR1 LGHNA, CDR2 YSLEER. The CDR3 DNA reads as TGCGCCAGCAGCCAGACACAAACCCAGTACTTC. Translating it yields CASSQTQTQYF.

The J gene is TRBJ1-2, the V gene TRBV20-1; maybe TRBD1 (5 bases). V lost 6 bases and J 8 bases, leaving 13 bases between the germline ends. CDR3 length: 11 residues. Germline V lookup: CDR1 DFQATT, CDR2 SNEGSKA (reference sequence). This CDR3 is CSALGGVGYTF. CDR3 DNA sequence: TGCAGTGCCCTGGGGGGGGTCGGCTACACCTTC.

Points on this clone: Other DNA sequences in this sample translate to the same CDR3. The CDR3 nucleotides are TGTGCCAGCAGTTACCTTAGCAATCAGCCCCAGCATTTT. This codes for CASSYLSNQPQHF. The chain has TRBV6-6 and TRBJ1-5, with D unclear. Trimming removed 2 bases from V and 0 bases from J, with 2 bases in between. Germline CDR1 is MNHNY and CDR2 is SVGAGI (reference sequence). The CDR3 has 13 residues.

J is TRBJ1-1 and V is TRBV6-5, with 10 bases fitting TRBD1. This CDR3 spans 14 amino acids. V lost 7 bases, J lost 4 bases, and 6 bases stayed unmatched. Per the germline V gene, CDR1 is MNHEY and CDR2 is SVGAGI. CDR3 in amino acids: CASTSWTGGTEAFF. The CDR3 DNA reads as TGTGCCAGCACTAGTTGGACAGGGGGCACTGAAGCTTTCTTT.

This chain joins TRBV7-8 and TRBJ1-4; a weak D match, TRBD1 (5 bases). V was pared by 1 base and J by 10 bases, with 13 bases between. The germline V gene has CDR1 SGHVS and CDR2 FQNEAQ. This CDR3 has 14 amino acids. In nucleotides, the CDR3 is TGTGCCAGCAGCTTAGGCCGGCAGGGCGGAAAACTGTTTTTT. As protein: CASSLGRQGGKLFF.

CDR3 region: CASSHPGAYNEQFF. The CDR3 coding sequence is TGCGCCAGCAGCCATCCAGGGGCCTACAATGAGCAGTTCTTC. The V gene is TRBV4-3, the J gene TRBJ2-1, with TRBD1 as a possible D gene (6 bases). This CDR3 comprises 14 residues. Germline CDR1 LGHNA, CDR2 YSLEER. With 3 bases removed from V and 2 bases from J, the gap between germline ends came to 8 bases.

This clone was observed a single time. V usage is TRBV12-3 or TRBV12-4 and J usage is TRBJ2-2; TRBD2 aligns across 8 bases. Trimming at V came to 7 bases and at J to 6 bases, leaving 4 bases not matched to a gene. The CDR3 covers 13 residues. The CDR3 region is CASNSGGPGELFF. The CDR3 nucleotides read TGTGCCAGCAACTCGGGGGGGCCCGGGGAGCTGTTTTTT.

The chain uses TRBV10-3 and TRBJ2-5, with D unclear. Trimming took off 2 bases at V and 5 bases at J, with 3 bases between the two ends. Germline CDR1 reads ENHRY; CDR2 reads SYGVKD. CDR3 length: 11 amino acids. The CDR3 is CAISEQETQYF. The DNA of the CDR3 is TGTGCCATCAGTGAGCAGGAGACCCAGTACTTC.

The chain joins TRBV27 to TRBJ2-5, with a tentative D call TRBD1 (5 bases). In germline, CDR1 is MNHEY, CDR2 SMNVEV (reference sequence). Trimming pared 5 bases from V and 4 bases from J, leaving 11 bases between. This CDR3 spans 13 amino acids. The CDR3 region is CASSPDRAETQYF. CDR3 sequence (DNA): TGTGCCAGCAGTCCCGACAGAGCAGAGACCCAGTACTTC.

This chain joins TRBV3-1 (or the pseudogene TRBV3-2) and TRBJ2-2, with a tentative D call TRBD2 (6 bases). CDR1 is LGHDT and CDR2 is YNNKEL in the germline V gene (reference sequence). Deletions cut 4 bases from V and 2 bases from J, with 14 bases between. CDR3 size: 16 residues. The CDR3 loop reads CASSRRDFINTGELFF. As DNA, the CDR3 is TGTGCCAGCAGCCGTCGGGACTTTATTAACACCGGGGAGCTGTTTTTT.

This chain joins TRBV5-6 and TRBJ1-1, with D possibly TRBD1 on 5 matching bases. Germline V CDR1 and CDR2: SGHDT, YYEEEE. The CDR3 consists of 14 residues. V lost 5 bases and J 0 bases, leaving 11 bases between the germline ends. DNA for the CDR3: TGTGCCAGCAGACTGGACACTCTGAACACTGAAGCTTTCTTT. Amino acids: CASRLDTLNTEAFF.